This T cell receptor (beta chain) emerged from a study of CD8+CD57+ T cells in acquired aplastic anemia. Study information: Average DNA yield from sorted CD4+ and CD8+ cells was approximately 3 ug. Study conclusions and caveats: With respect to CD8+ Simpson's diversity, patients and controls did not differ significantly.

The template used for profiling TCR beta VDJ and CDR3 was genomic DNA. TCRdb independently ran MiXCR on the reads; one entry per CDR3 protein. The sample contains roughly 200,000 distinct CDR3 sequences, about 60% of which appear only once. About this clonotype itself: The antigen remains undetermined.

In germline, CDR1 is SGDLS, CDR2 YYNGEE. V lost 0 bases and J lost 8, with 14 bases in between. The CDR3 spans 14 residues. All patients picked for sequencing had shown, by flow cytometry, an expansion of CD8+CD57+ cells. Everyone among the patients had severe acquired aplastic anemia. Receipt of therapy had not occurred in any patient by the time of blood sampling. This TCR derives from a human donor with aplastic anemia. The rearrangement joins TRBV9 to TRBJ1-2; D is unresolved. The sequenced sample consisted of sorted CD4+, CD8+, or CD8+CD57+ T cells (not recorded which) from PBMCs. The CDR3 here is CASSVGPGGIGYTF. The CDR3 nucleotides are TGTGCCAGCAGCGTAGGACCAGGCGGCATCGGCTACACCTTC.